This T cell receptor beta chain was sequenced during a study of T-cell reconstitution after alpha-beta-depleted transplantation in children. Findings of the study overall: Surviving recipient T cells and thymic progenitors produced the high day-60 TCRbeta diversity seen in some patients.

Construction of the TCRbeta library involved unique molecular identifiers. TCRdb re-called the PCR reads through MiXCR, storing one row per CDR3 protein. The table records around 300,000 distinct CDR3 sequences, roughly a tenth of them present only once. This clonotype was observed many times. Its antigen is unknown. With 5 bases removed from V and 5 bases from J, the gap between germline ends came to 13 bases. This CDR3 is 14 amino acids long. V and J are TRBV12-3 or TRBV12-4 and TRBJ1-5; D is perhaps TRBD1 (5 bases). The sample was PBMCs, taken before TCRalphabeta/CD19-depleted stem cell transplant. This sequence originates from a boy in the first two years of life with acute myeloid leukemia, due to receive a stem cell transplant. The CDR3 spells CASSHQGRDQPQHF. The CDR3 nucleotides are TGTGCCAGCAGTCATCAGGGTCGGGATCAGCCCCAGCATTTT.